This T cell receptor beta chain comes out of a study of T cells in Graves' hyperthyroidism and ophthalmopathy. Study-wide points: Most clonotypes expanded in the thyroid (above 0.001) were also present in blood.

If no ophthalmopathy progression occurred within 18 months, Graves' hyperthyroidism was stable. Hyperthyroidism, newly diagnosed and lasting under 2 months, affected patients aged 18 to 65. Uncontrolled infections, other autoimmune diseases, pregnancy or lactation led to exclusion of patients. About this clonotype itself: Its antigen is still unknown.

Amplified TCR beta CDR3 regions derived from RNA transcripts. The HTBI primer set served for first-round RT-PCR of the TCR CDR3. TCRdb re-derived calls from the multiplex PCR reads in MiXCR, one entry per CDR3 protein. The profile shows 550,000 to 600,000 distinct CDR3 sequences, 16% of them singletons. The V gene lost 3 bases and the J gene lost 4 bases, with 16 bases spanning the gap. The CDR3 has 15 amino acids. Per germline, CDR1 DFQATT and CDR2 SNEGSKA (reference sequence). The sequencing sample was made of blood. The receptor was derived from a woman aged 18-29 years with Graves' hyperthyroidism. The genes are TRBV20-1 and TRBJ1-5, with a possible D match to TRBD1 (5 bases). This chain's CDR3 is CSASPWDGSNQPQHF. The DNA for the CDR3 is TGCAGTGCTAGCCCTTGGGACGGATCAAATCAGCCCCAGCATTTT.